Presented here are 27 T cell receptor beta chains from one specimen sequenced in a study of CD8 T cells in ankylosing spondylitis. TCRdb processed the 5' RACE reads anew with MiXCR; each CDR3 protein has one entry. The sample consists of 80,000 to 100,000 distinct CDR3 sequences, over 6.5% of them appearing once. Material: blood, either unsorted or a sorted T cell fraction (not recorded which). Every receptor here comes from a male donor with ankylosing spondylitis or in good health (not recorded which).

At least ten counts were recorded for this clonotype. This sequence joins TRBV4-3 and TRBJ2-2; maybe TRBD2 (6 bases). The CDR3 length is 19 residues. The ends were cut back, 4 bases at V and 1 base at J, with 22 bases in the middle. The germline V gene encodes CDR1 LGHNA and CDR2 YSLEER. The CDR3 is CASSLEPPGGTRNTGELFF. The CDR3 DNA sequence: TGCGCCAGCAGCCTCGAACCTCCGGGTGGGACTCGGAACACCGGGGAGCTGTTTTTT.

This clonotype was observed many times. Here the CDR3 reads CASSSGTVYEQYF. CDR3 sequence (DNA): TGTGCCAGCAGTTCCGGGACAGTCTACGAGCAGTACTTC. V is TRBV12-3 or TRBV12-4 and J is TRBJ2-7; 7 nucleotides agree with TRBD1. The CDR3 sequence is 13 residues long. Trimming took 4 bases from V and 3 from J; bases not matched to a gene: 3.

In this sample, this clonotype turned up many times. The chain recombines TRBV7-8 with TRBJ2-6; unclear D gene. Germline V CDR1 and CDR2: SGHVS, FQNEAQ. This CDR3 contains 14 residues. The germline V and J ends were trimmed by 1 base and 4 bases, with 5 bases remaining between them. The chain's CDR3 is CASSLEAGANVLTF. The CDR3 DNA reads as TGTGCCAGCAGCTTAGAAGCGGGGGCCAACGTCCTGACTTTC.

This clonotype was observed a few times. The V call is TRBV20-1, the J call TRBJ2-7, with 10 bases fitting TRBD1. CDR1 is DFQATT, CDR2 SNEGSKA, per germline (reference sequence). V trimming: 5 bases; J trimming: 6 bases; junction bases outside the gene matches: 1. This CDR3 region has 11 residues. The CDR3 coding sequence is TGCAGTGCTGGGGACAGGGGCGAGCAGTACTTC. Its protein is CSAGDRGEQYF.

Ten or more counts support this clonotype. The chain uses TRBV3-1 and TRBJ1-5; D is unresolved. CDR1 and CDR2 from the germline V gene are LGHDT and YNNKEL (reference sequence). The length of the CDR3 is 13 residues. Deletions cut 0 bases from V and 10 bases from J, with 10 bases between. CDR3 bases: TGTGCCAGCAGCCAAGATAGGGCGACCCCCCAGCATTTT. Residues: CASSQDRATPQHF.

This clonotype occurred many times. The rearrangement joins TRBV3-1 to TRBJ1-6; D gene uncertain. This CDR3 is 15 amino acids long. Trimming took 4 bases from V and 10 from J, leaving 17 bases between them. Germline assignment: CDR1 LGHDT and CDR2 YNNKEL (reference sequence). CDR3 sequence: CASSPLPDLGSPLHF. The CDR3 DNA reads TGTGCCAGCAGCCCCCTTCCGGATCTGGGCTCACCCCTCCACTTT.

This clonotype was counted ten times or more. The chain is built from TRBV29-1 and TRBJ2-7, with 7 nucleotides matching TRBD1. V shed 5 bases, J shed 5 bases, and the junction held 9 bases outside the gene matches. The CDR3 is 13 residues long. Germline CDR1 reads SQVTM; CDR2 reads ANQGSEA. CDR3 loop: CSVRDRPTNEQYF. The CDR3 bases are TGCAGCGTTCGGGACAGACCTACAAACGAGCAGTACTTC.

The chain recombines TRBV7-2 with TRBJ2-3, with TRBD2 identical over 9 bases. The CDR3 spans 17 residues. Per the germline V gene, CDR1 is SGHTA and CDR2 is FQGNSA. Unmatched junction bases numbered 6, after V lost 0 bases and J lost 2 bases. CDR3 sequence: CASSLAASGKYTDTQYF. In DNA form, the CDR3 reads TGTGCCAGCAGCTTAGCGGCTAGCGGGAAATACACAGATACGCAGTATTTT.

This clonotype was recorded at least ten times. The rearrangement joins TRBV5-5 to TRBJ1-3; TRBD1 aligns across 8 bases. The CDR3 loop spans 17 amino acids. CDR1 SGHKS and CDR2 YYEKEE come from the germline V gene (reference sequence). The ends lost 2 bases at V and 2 bases at J; junction bases unmatched: 9. DNA of the CDR3: TGTGCCAGCAGCTTAGATGGACAGGGAGGAGCTGGAAACACCATATATTTT. This translates into CASSLDGQGGAGNTIYF.

This clonotype was seen repeatedly, ten times or more. The rearrangement joins TRBV5-4 to TRBJ1-1, with D unclear. Germline-derived CDR1 and CDR2 are SGHNT and YYREEE (reference sequence). V was trimmed by 2 bases and J by 5 bases, leaving 13 bases between them. The CDR3 sequence is 14 residues long. In DNA form, the CDR3 reads TGTGCCAGCAGCTTTGGGCTTGGGGAGACTGAAGCTTTCTTT. The encoded protein is CASSFGLGETEAFF.

This clonotype was seen many times. The V call is TRBV7-8, the J call TRBJ2-6, with no clear D. The CDR3 is 15 amino acids. Germline values: CDR1 SGHVS, CDR2 FQNEAQ. Trimming stripped 1 base from V and 2 bases from J, with 6 bases between. The CDR3 coding sequence is TGTGCCAGCAGCTTAGTAGGGCCTGGGGCCAACGTCCTGACTTTC. It codes for CASSLVGPGANVLTF.

This clonotype occurred many times. The rearrangement links TRBV29-1 to TRBJ2-7; D gene ambiguous. This CDR3 is built from 11 residues. Germline assignment: CDR1 SQVTM and CDR2 ANQGSEA. V was clipped by 2 bases and J by 4 bases, with 6 bases between them. The CDR3 here is CSVESGYEQYF. DNA of the CDR3: TGCAGCGTTGAATCCGGATACGAGCAGTACTTC.

This clonotype was counted many times. This chain uses TRBV12-3 or TRBV12-4 with TRBJ2-6; 14 bases align to TRBD2. This CDR3 spans 17 amino acids. V shed 7 bases, J shed 4 bases, and the junction held 6 bases outside the gene matches. CDR3 nucleotide sequence: TGTGCCAGCACCACCGGGACTAGCGGGAGAGGGGCCAACGTCCTGACTTTC. Amino acids: CASTTGTSGRGANVLTF.

The V gene is TRBV20-1, the J gene TRBJ1-1; no clear D. The CDR3 covers 12 residues. CDR1 DFQATT and CDR2 SNEGSKA come from the germline V gene (reference sequence). V was pared by 3 bases and J by 5 bases, with 10 bases between. CDR3 in amino acids: CSASWVLTEAFF. As DNA, the CDR3 is TGCAGTGCTAGTTGGGTCTTAACTGAAGCTTTCTTT.

A few counts support this clonotype. A much larger clone lies a single base off, so this may be a read error. The genes are TRBV20-1 and TRBJ2-3; tentatively, D is TRBD1 or TRBD2 (6 bases each). This CDR3 spans 15 amino acids. The germline gives CDR1 DFQATT, CDR2 SNEGSKA (reference sequence). The CDR3 region has the DNA TGCGGTGCTAGAGACGCCAGGGGAGGACCAGATACGCAGTATTTT. It translates to CGARDARGGPDTQYF.

The CDR3 DNA reads TGTGCCAGCAGTGACAGGGAAGGGGCCGCCAACGTCCAGACTTTC. Translating gives CASSDREGAANVQTF. This rearrangement joins TRBV21-1 to TRBJ2-6; the D call TRBD1 from the table was never checked on the DNA. TRBV21-1 is assigned pseudogene status. The CDR3 totals 15 residues.

This clonotype has a handful of counts. CDR3: CASSRSVGQSLLQYF. CDR3 bases: TGTGCCAGCAGCCGCTCAGTAGGACAGTCCCTTTTGCAGTACTTC. This rearrangement joins TRBV11-2 to TRBJ2-7, with D maybe TRBD1 (6 bases). Trimming left V 5 bases short and J 9 bases short, with 23 bases between. The CDR3 contains 15 residues. The germline V gene has CDR1 SGHAT and CDR2 FQNNGV.

This clonotype was counted ten times or more. The V call is TRBV27, the J call TRBJ1-1, with D possibly matching TRBD1 (6 bases). CDR1 and CDR2 from the germline V gene are MNHEY and SMNVEV (reference sequence). Trimming left V 6 bases short and J 5 bases short, with 13 bases between. This CDR3 spans 13 amino acids. The DNA for the CDR3 is TGTGCCAGCAGGCTACAGGGAGGAACTGAAGCTTTCTTT. It encodes CASRLQGGTEAFF.

This clonotype was seen only a few times. The chain recombines TRBV6-2 or TRBV6-3 with TRBJ2-3; TRBD2 aligns across 12 bases. CDR3 length: 15 residues. Germline V gene data show CDR1 as MNHEY and CDR2 as SVGEGT. J lost 9 bases, V lost 4 bases, and 8 bases had no gene match. The CDR3 DNA follows: TGTGCCAGCAGTTCTTCTCGACTAGCGGGAGACACGCAGTATTTT. This gives the protein CASSSSRLAGDTQYF.

This clonotype was counted many times. The chain carries TRBV19 and TRBJ1-1; weak D call: TRBD1 (6 bases). The CDR3 covers 13 residues. Looked up from germline, CDR1 is LNHDA and CDR2 is SQIVND (reference sequence). The V gene lost 5 bases and the J gene lost 6 bases, with 13 bases spanning the gap. This CDR3 is CASSVQGKSEAFF. CDR3 sequence (DNA): TGTGCCAGTAGTGTCCAGGGGAAATCTGAAGCTTTCTTT.

In this sample, this clonotype turned up many times. The chain has TRBV7-2 and TRBJ1-2; D is uncertain. The CDR3 covers 13 residues. The germline V gene has CDR1 SGHTA and CDR2 FQGNSA. V gave up 4 bases and J gave up 5 bases, with 11 bases separating them. The CDR3 loop is CASSSPAMYGYTF. In nucleotides, the CDR3 is TGTGCCAGCAGCTCCCCGGCAATGTATGGCTACACCTTC.

The chain carries TRBV6-5 and TRBJ1-1, with D perhaps matching TRBD1 (5 bases). With 8 bases removed from V and 3 bases from J, the gap between germline ends came to 10 bases. Germline V CDR1 and CDR2: MNHEY, SVGAGI. This CDR3 is 12 amino acids long. This CDR3 is CASGRGDTEAFF. In DNA form, the CDR3 reads TGTGCCAGCGGACGGGGGGACACTGAAGCTTTCTTT.

This clonotype was picked up many times. This sequence joins TRBV5-4 and TRBJ1-2; possible D gene TRBD1, 6 bases. V lost 0 bases, J lost 3 bases, and 9 bases lay in between. The CDR3 is 14 residues long. Germline CDR1 reads SGHNT; CDR2 reads YYREEE (reference sequence). The CDR3 DNA follows: TGTGCCAGCAGCTTGGACAGGGCGGACTATGGCTACACCTTC. This encodes CASSLDRADYGYTF.

The chain uses TRBV20-1 and TRBJ2-3, with a tentative D call TRBD2 (6 bases). This CDR3 is 14 amino acids long. Trimming took off 5 bases at V and 2 bases at J, with 14 bases between the two ends. Germline assignment: CDR1 DFQATT and CDR2 SNEGSKA (reference sequence). The CDR3 sequence is CSAQRAGITDTQYF. CDR3 coding DNA: TGCAGTGCTCAACGGGCGGGGATCACAGATACGCAGTATTTT.

The CDR3: CASRASGSYNEQFF. In DNA form, the CDR3 reads TGTGCCAGCAGGGCCAGCGGCTCCTACAATGAGCAGTTCTTC. The chain uses TRBV6-1 and TRBJ2-1; a possible D gene is TRBD2 (5 bases). Germline V gene lookup returns CDR1 MNHNS and CDR2 SASEGT. V lost 6 bases and J 0 bases, leaving 9 bases between the germline ends. The CDR3 loop spans 14 amino acids.

J is TRBJ1-5 and V is TRBV7-2; 11 nucleotides match TRBD1. The germline V gene has CDR1 SGHTA and CDR2 FQGNSA. The CDR3 runs to 14 residues. Unmatched junction bases numbered 7, after V lost 4 bases and J lost 11 bases. In DNA, the CDR3 is TGTGCCAGCAGCTCGGGACAGGGGGAAAGGACCCAGCATTTT. This encodes CASSSGQGERTQHF. Variable domain in full (rest from reference TRBV7-2 and TRBJ1-5): GAGVSQSPSNKVTEKGKDVELRCDPISGHTALYWYRQSLGQGLEFLIYFQGNSAPDKSGLPSDRFSAERTGGSVSTLTIQRTQQEDSAVYLCASSSGQGERTQHFGDGTRLSIL.

CDR3 in DNA: TGTGCCAGCACCACCCATCCAGGGTACTATGGCTACACCTTC. It yields the protein CASTTHPGYYGYTF. V is TRBV12-3 or TRBV12-4 and J is TRBJ1-2; perhaps TRBD1 as D (5 bases). V lost 7 bases and J 3 bases, leaving 15 bases between the germline ends. CDR3 length: 14 amino acids.